A single sample gave rise to the 23 T cell receptor beta chains below, sequenced in a study of T cell clones after liver transplantation. TCRdb's table, derived via immunoSEQ multiplex PCR, lists solely in-frame clones and lacks some. The profile covers just under 60,000 clones, with about 71% appearing a single time and approximately 3% taken by the ten largest. The material sequenced was CD4+ T cells from blood, taken at the approximately 15-month timepoint. The receptors here all came from a human patient who received a liver transplant. The T cells may partly be graft donor cells.

This chain links TRBV6-1 with TRBJ2-5; 9 bases fit TRBD1. The junction had 8 bases not matched to a gene; V was cut back by 5 bases and J by 4 bases. The CDR3 spans 15 residues. Germline CDR1 is MNHNS and CDR2 is SASEGT. The CDR3 coding sequence is TGTGCCAGCAGTCTTCATACAGGGGGCGGAGAGACCCAGTACTTC. Translating it yields CASSLHTGGGETQYF.

V is TRBV18 and J is TRBJ2-7; D is possibly TRBD1 (6 bases). Trimming removed 1 base at V and 4 bases at J, with 8 bases between. Germline loops: CDR1 KGHSH, CDR2 LQKENI. The CDR3 has 13 residues. Here the CDR3 DNA reads TGTGCCAGCTCACCACAGACAGGATACGAGCAGTACGTC. Its translation is CASSPQTGYEQYV.

The chain couples TRBV29-1 to TRBJ2-1, with D possibly matching TRBD1 (6 bases). V lost 4 bases, J lost 7 bases, and 23 bases lay in between. The germline V gene has CDR1 SQVTM and CDR2 ANQGSEA. This CDR3 region has 16 residues. CDR3 amino acids: CSVGRSGVNSGNEQFF. In DNA, the CDR3 is TGCAGCGTTGGGAGGTCAGGGGTGAACAGTGGGAATGAGCAGTTCTTC.

The J gene is TRBJ2-7, the V gene TRBV5-1; D perhaps matches TRBD1 (7 bases). CDR3 size: 15 residues. The germline V and J ends were trimmed by 6 bases and 6 bases, with 22 bases remaining between them. Per the germline V gene, CDR1 is SGHRS and CDR2 is YFSETQ. CDR3 amino acids: CASTTVGGGGGEQYF. The CDR3 DNA reads TGCGCCAGCACCACCGTTGGTGGAGGGGGCGGCGAGCAGTACTTC.

The chain couples TRBV9 to TRBJ2-5, with TRBD2 matching over 8 bases. The CDR3 sequence is 16 residues long. J gave up 4 bases and V 0 bases, and 8 bases lay outside the gene matches. Per the germline V gene, CDR1 is SGDLS and CDR2 is YYNGEE. CDR3 coding DNA: TGTGCCAGCAGCGTAGGATCCAGCGGGAGAGGAGAGACCCAGTACTTC. It yields the protein CASSVGSSGRGETQYF. The full variable domain, completed using reference TRBV9 and TRBJ2-5, is DSGVTQTPKHLITATGQRVTLRCSPRSGDLSVYWYQQSLDQGLQFLIQYYNGEERAKGNILERFSAQQFPDLHSELNLSSLELGDSALYFCASSVGSSGRGETQYFGPGTRLLVL.

The V gene is TRBV18, the J gene TRBJ1-1; the D is unclear. The CDR3 has 13 amino acids. From germline, CDR1 is KGHSH and CDR2 LQKENI. The V gene lost 1 base and the J gene lost 0 bases, with 3 bases spanning the gap. CDR3 protein: CASSPQMNTEAFF. In DNA, the CDR3 is TGTGCCAGCTCACCACAGATGAACACTGAAGCTTTCTTT. Complete variable domain (other parts from reference TRBV18 and TRBJ1-1): NAGVMQNPRHLVRRRGQEARLRCSPMKGHSHVYWYRQLPEEGLKFMVYLQKENIIDESGMPKERFSAEFPKEGPSILRIQQVVRGDSAAYFCASSPQMNTEAFFGQGTRLTVV.

The rearrangement joins TRBV19 to TRBJ2-5; 8 bases line up with TRBD2. Germline loops: CDR1 LNHDA, CDR2 SQIVND (reference sequence). The V segment lost 4 bases and the J segment 5 bases; nucleotides outside the gene matches: 3. The CDR3 covers 13 residues. The CDR3 protein is CASSRGLAETQYF. The CDR3 nucleotides read TGTGCCAGTAGTAGAGGACTAGCTGAGACCCAGTACTTC.

The V and J genes are TRBV7-8 and TRBJ2-7; D may be TRBD1 (6 bases). The CDR3 has 13 residues. V was cut by 5 bases and J by 2 bases, with 10 bases left in between. Germline CDR1 and CDR2: SGHVS and FQNEAQ. CDR3 sequence: CASSPGHTYEQYV. DNA for the CDR3: TGTGCCAGCAGCCCGGGACACACCTACGAGCAGTACGTC.

This clone was seen a few times. The chain recombines TRBV30 with TRBJ1-1; D unclear. The germline V gene has CDR1 GTSNPN and CDR2 SVGIG (reference sequence). The CDR3 totals 10 residues. Trimming cost V 5 bases and J 9 bases, with 10 bases left between them. The CDR3 is CAWGTPQAFF. The CDR3 bases are TGTGCCTGGGGCACACCACAAGCTTTCTTT.

This chain links TRBV28 with TRBJ2-2, with a possible D match to TRBD2 (6 bases). The CDR3 contains 15 residues. Germline V lookup: CDR1 MDHEN, CDR2 SYDVKM. V was pared by 6 bases and J by 3 bases, with 14 bases between. CDR3 sequence (DNA): TGTGCCAGCAGCCCGGGCGGGGCTTACACCGGGGAGCTGTTTTTT. It specifies CASSPGGAYTGELFF.

The chain uses TRBV6-6 and TRBJ1-2, with D possibly matching TRBD1 (6 bases). The CDR3 contains 15 residues. The germline gives CDR1 MNHNY, CDR2 SVGAGI (reference sequence). The V end lost 8 bases, the J end lost 4 bases, and 20 bases lay between the germline ends. For the CDR3, the DNA is TGTGCCAGCGGTACCCCAGGGGTTCCGGGCTATGGCTACACCTTC. Its protein is CASGTPGVPGYGYTF.

This clone was counted between two and nine times. The V and J genes are TRBV7-8 and TRBJ2-2, with 8 bases that match TRBD2. Looked up from germline, CDR1 is SGHVS and CDR2 is FQNEAQ. V dropped 5 bases and J dropped 6; count of bases not matched to a gene: 8. This CDR3 contains 15 residues. DNA of the CDR3: TGTGCCAGCAGCCTTAGCGGGAACCCGCCCGGGGAGCTGTTTTTT. It yields the protein CASSLSGNPPGELFF. Full variable domain (remainder filled in from reference TRBV7-8 and TRBJ2-2): GAGVSQSPRYKVAKRGQDVALRCDPISGHVSLFWYQQALGQGPEFLTYFQNEAQLDKSGLPSDRFFAERPEGSVSTLKIQRTQQEDSAVYLCASSLSGNPPGELFFGEGSRLTVL.

This clone was observed many times. The V gene is TRBV6-1, the J gene TRBJ2-7; 8 bases are shared with TRBD1. The V and J ends lost 6 bases and 0 bases, in that order; junction bases with no gene match: 7. The CDR3 is made up of 15 amino acids. Germline CDR1 is MNHNS and CDR2 is SASEGT. CDR3 protein: CASSQGQATSYEQYV. In nucleotides, the CDR3 is TGTGCCAGCAGCCAGGGACAGGCGACCTCCTACGAGCAGTACGTC.

The chain couples TRBV12-5 to TRBJ2-5, with 7 positions matching TRBD1. CDR3 size: 16 residues. The germline CDR1 and CDR2 sequences are LGHNT and FRNRAP. The V segment lost 4 bases and the J segment 4 bases; nucleotides outside the gene matches: 12. The CDR3, as DNA: TGTGCTAGTGGTTCTTTACGGACAGGTTGGGGAGAGACCCAGTACTTC. Translation gives CASGSLRTGWGETQYF.

This chain joins TRBV6-1 and TRBJ1-6, with unresolved D. CDR3 length: 14 amino acids. Germline CDR1 is MNHNS and CDR2 is SASEGT. The CDR3 reads CVVGRSTYNSPLHF. In DNA, the CDR3 is TGTGTAGTCGGACGTTCTACCTATAATTCACCCCTCCACTTT.

This clone has only a few counts. The CDR3 loop reads CASRGGVGDTQYF. The CDR3 nucleotides are TGTGCCAGCAGGGGGGGCGTGGGAGATACGCAGTATTTT. The genes are TRBV7-2 and TRBJ2-3; D tentatively reads TRBD1 or TRBD2 (6 bases each). Germline CDR1 is SGHTA and CDR2 is FQGNSA. The CDR3 totals 13 residues. V dropped 6 bases and J dropped 5 bases, with 12 bases sitting between them.

V and J are TRBV7-9 and TRBJ2-1; TRBD2 matches 10 bases. This CDR3 is built from 17 residues. CDR1 and CDR2 from the germline V gene are SEHNR and FQNEAQ (reference sequence). The trim removed 5 bases at V and 6 bases at J, leaving 13 bases unmatched. The CDR3 nucleotides read TGTGCCAGCAGCCCCCCCGGTCCCAGCGGGGGGGCCAATGAGCAGTTCTTC. This translates into CASSPPGPSGGANEQFF.

The chain carries TRBV9 and TRBJ1-3; 7 bases line up with TRBD1. The CDR3 is made up of 18 amino acids. The V segment lost 0 bases and the J segment 0 bases; nucleotides outside the gene matches: 9. Germline V CDR1 and CDR2: SGDLS, YYNGEE. CDR3 sequence: CASSVDSGQSFSGNTIYF. For the CDR3, the DNA is TGTGCCAGCAGCGTAGACTCGGGACAGTCCTTCTCTGGAAACACCATATATTTT.

The rearrangement joins TRBV6-5 to TRBJ1-1; D is possibly TRBD1 (5 bases). CDR1 is MNHEY, CDR2 SVGAGI, per germline. Trimming took 4 bases from V and 6 from J, leaving 18 bases between them. This CDR3 is built from 15 residues. The CDR3 reads CASSFGGGKGAEAFF. In DNA, the CDR3 is TGTGCCAGCAGTTTCGGTGGGGGTAAGGGAGCTGAAGCTTTCTTT.

J is TRBJ2-3 and V is TRBV7-2; 7 nucleotides agree with TRBD2. The CDR3 is made up of 13 amino acids. Trimming cost V 7 bases and J 6 bases; bases outside gene matches: 7. Germline CDR1 and CDR2: SGHTA and FQGNSA. The chain's CDR3 is CASTKRELDTQYF. As DNA, the CDR3 is TGTGCCAGCACCAAGCGGGAATTGGATACGCAGTATTTT.

This clone was picked up one time. The chain joins TRBV6-5 to TRBJ2-3; possible D gene TRBD1, 5 bases. The germline V gene encodes CDR1 MNHEY and CDR2 SVGAGI. This CDR3 has 14 amino acids. V shed 5 bases and J shed 4 bases, with 13 bases lying between them. Here the CDR3 DNA reads TGTGCCAGCAGTGACGGACATGTCGCAGATACGCAGTATTTT. Translated, it gives CASSDGHVADTQYF.

The chain joins TRBV6-1 to TRBJ2-1; D gene ambiguous. Germline V CDR1 and CDR2: MNHNS, SASEGT. V lost 5 bases and J lost 2, with 13 bases in between. This CDR3 comprises 15 residues. DNA of the CDR3: TGTGCCAGCAGTCCCCAGCTAGGGCCCTACAATGAGCAGTTCTTC. Protein sequence: CASSPQLGPYNEQFF.

This clone was counted a single time. The chain has TRBV23-1 and TRBJ2-7; a possible D gene is TRBD1 (6 bases). TRBV23-1 is assigned to the ORF class and has an uncertain function. The CDR3 covers 18 residues. Between the trimmed V and J ends, which lost 4 bases and 1 base, there was a span of 23 bases. The CDR3 region is CASSLPLRGATTSYEQYF. The CDR3 DNA is TGCGCCAGCAGTCTCCCTCTCAGGGGCGCTACTACATCCTACGAGCAGTACTTC.